Included here is one T cell receptor (beta chain) sequence, with context. V lost 1 base and J lost 4, with 10 bases in between. The CDR3 loop spans 14 amino acids. CDR1 and CDR2 from the germline V gene are LGHDT and YNNKEL (reference sequence). TCRdb passed the RT-PCR reads through MiXCR, listing each CDR3 protein once. The sample yields about 160,000 distinct CDR3 sequences, approximately 10% seen once. This sample stems from a study of response to subunit inactivated influenza vaccine. This specimen was non-naive T cells sorted from PBMCs, taken roughly 45 days after vaccination. V gene TRBV3-1 combines with J gene TRBJ1-1; no clear D. The clonotype originates from a man aged 45-65 years who received an inactivated influenza vaccine. The CDR3 sequence is CASSQGFSFTEAFF. CDR3 DNA sequence: TGTGCCAGCAGCCAAGGTTTCTCGTTCACTGAAGCTTTCTTT.